The next 30 T cell receptor beta chains were all read from a single sample in a study of cytomegalovirus exposure and HLA in healthy donors. The PCR used 60 Vbeta and 13 Jbeta primers. Assay: immunoSEQ multiplex PCR; the TCRdb copy retains only in-frame clones and omits some. This table holds 120,000 or so clones, roughly 80% found once. Material: PBMCs. The receptors were sampled from a man aged 55 to 70 in good health and CMV-seropositive.

The chain couples TRBV7-9 to TRBJ2-1; 8 positions match TRBD2. From germline, CDR1 is SEHNR and CDR2 FQNEAQ (reference sequence). The length of the CDR3 is 15 residues. V shed 3 bases and J 7 bases; nucleotides not matched to a gene: 8. The DNA for the CDR3 is TGTGCCAGCAGCTTTCAAGCGGGAGTCCCTAATGAGCAGTTCTTC. Residues: CASSFQAGVPNEQFF.

The chain employs TRBV19 and TRBJ1-3; D perhaps matches TRBD1 (5 bases). V dropped 6 bases and J dropped 3 bases, with 12 bases sitting between them. This CDR3 spans 14 amino acids. The germline V gene encodes CDR1 LNHDA and CDR2 SQIVND (reference sequence). CDR3 region: CASSDSFRGNTIYF. The CDR3 DNA sequence: TGTGCCAGTAGCGACAGCTTTCGTGGAAACACCATATATTTT.

This chain links TRBV7-9 with TRBJ2-1; 11 nucleotides line up with TRBD2. The germline V gene has CDR1 SEHNR and CDR2 FQNEAQ (reference sequence). V shed 5 bases, J shed 4 bases, and the junction held 7 bases outside the gene matches. CDR3 length equals 16 residues. The CDR3 spells CASSPLSGRDYNEQFF. In DNA form, the CDR3 reads TGTGCCAGCAGCCCACTTAGCGGGAGGGATTACAATGAGCAGTTCTTC.

J is TRBJ2-7 and V is TRBV30; 11 nucleotides match TRBD1. CDR1 GTSNPN and CDR2 SVGIG come from the germline V gene (reference sequence). The CDR3 has 15 residues. The ends lost 2 bases at V and 3 bases at J; junction bases unmatched: 6. The CDR3 loop reads CAWSLTGTGGYEQYF. CDR3 nucleotides: TGTGCCTGGAGTTTAACCGGGACAGGGGGCTACGAGCAGTACTTC.

In this sample, this clone turned up a few times. V usage is TRBV18 and J usage is TRBJ1-5; D is ambiguous. Germline V gene sequence: CDR1 KGHSH, CDR2 LQKENI. The CDR3 is made up of 12 amino acids. V gave up 6 bases and J gave up 9 bases, with 12 bases separating them. The CDR3 spells CASSPGEGPQHF. CDR3 bases: TGTGCCAGCTCCCCCGGGGAAGGGCCCCAGCATTTT.

This clone was picked up one time. The chain recombines TRBV5-4 with TRBJ2-1, with 7 positions matching TRBD2. Germline V lookup: CDR1 SGHNT, CDR2 YYREEE (reference sequence). V lost 3 bases and J lost 4; bases outside the gene matches: 1. The CDR3 is 13 residues long. DNA for the CDR3: TGTGCCAGCAGCTCGGGACTATACAATGAGCAGTTCTTC. Amino acids: CASSSGLYNEQFF.

This clone was counted between two and nine times. V gene TRBV5-6 combines with J gene TRBJ1-1; no definite D call. Trimming removed 1 base from V and 2 bases from J, with 3 bases in between. CDR3 size: 12 residues. CDR1 SGHDT and CDR2 YYEEEE come from the germline V gene. CDR3 amino acids: CASSLYNTEAFF. CDR3 in DNA: TGTGCCAGCAGCTTGTATAACACTGAAGCTTTCTTT.

Of note for this clone: Mismatch with germline at one junction end may stem from a read error. The V and J genes are TRBV29-1 and TRBJ2-7; D possibly corresponds to TRBD1 (5 bases). In germline, CDR1 is SQVTM, CDR2 ANQGSEA. This CDR3 contains 13 residues. This CDR3 reads CSVTPDKSCEQYF. The CDR3 DNA is TGCAGCGTTACCCCGGACAAATCCTGCGAGCAGTACTTC.

This chain connects TRBV5-1 to TRBJ2-7; a weak D match, TRBD2 (6 bases). This CDR3 comprises 14 residues. CDR1 is SGHRS and CDR2 is YFSETQ in the germline V gene. The ends were cut back, 0 bases at V and 3 bases at J, with 10 bases in the middle. CDR3 residues: CASSLVAGSYEQYF. The CDR3 DNA follows: TGCGCCAGCAGCTTGGTGGCGGGAAGCTACGAGCAGTACTTC. Together with reference TRBV5-1 and TRBJ2-7, the CDR3 gives the full variable domain: KAGVTQTPRYLIKTRGQQVTLSCSPISGHRSVSWYQQTPGQGLQFLFEYFSETQRNKGNFPGRFSGRQFSNSRSEMNVSTLELGDSALYLCASSLVAGSYEQYFGPGTRLTVT.

This clone was seen just once. The chain carries TRBV7-6 and TRBJ2-3, with 13 positions matching TRBD2. This CDR3 is built from 16 residues. The J segment lost 1 base and the V segment lost 5 bases, leaving 3 bases of the junction unmatched. The germline V gene encodes CDR1 SGHVS and CDR2 FNYEAQ. As DNA, the CDR3 is TGTGCCAGCAGCCGTGGGACTAGCGGGGGCACAGATACGCAGTATTTT. This gives the protein CASSRGTSGGTDTQYF.

This chain links TRBV5-4 with TRBJ2-6, with D possibly TRBD1 on 5 matching bases. Germline lookup yields CDR1 SGHNT and CDR2 YYREEE (reference sequence). V lost 3 bases and J lost 0, with 7 bases in between. This CDR3 contains 15 residues. The CDR3 protein is CASSSTDSGANVLTF. CDR3 DNA: TGTGCCAGCAGCTCGACAGACTCTGGGGCCAACGTCCTGACTTTC.

This chain links TRBV6-1 with TRBJ2-1; tentative D call: TRBD2 (5 bases). The CDR3 loop spans 15 amino acids. Germline CDR1 reads MNHNS; CDR2 reads SASEGT. V was cut by 6 bases and J by 0 bases, with 12 bases left in between. The CDR3 spells CASRPGVDSYNEQFF. In DNA form, the CDR3 reads TGTGCCAGCAGGCCCGGGGTTGACTCCTACAATGAGCAGTTCTTC.

The genes are TRBV2 and TRBJ1-1; D perhaps matches TRBD1 (6 bases). Trimming stripped 7 bases from V and 4 bases from J, with 28 bases between. CDR3 length: 18 amino acids. Germline assignment: CDR1 SNHLY and CDR2 FYNNEI. The CDR3 nucleotides read TGTGCCAGCACCCGACAGGCACGGAATCAAATCAAAACCACTGAAGCTTTCTTT. Amino acid sequence: CASTRQARNQIKTTEAFF.

The CDR3 coding sequence is TGTGCCAGCAGCGGACCTGGGACAAGGAACACCGGGGAGCTGTTTTTT. Residues: CASSGPGTRNTGELFF. The chain is built from TRBV9 and TRBJ2-2; D possibly corresponds to TRBD1 (6 bases). The CDR3 runs to 16 residues. Germline CDR1 is SGDLS and CDR2 is YYNGEE. Between the trimmed V and J ends, which lost 3 bases and 1 base, there was a span of 13 bases.

The chain uses TRBV11-2 and TRBJ2-5; 7 bases are shared with TRBD2. Near its end, the DNA agrees better with TRBJ2-7, so the J call may be wrong. This CDR3 region has 15 residues. The germline CDR1 and CDR2 sequences are SGHAT and FQNNGV. For the CDR3, the DNA is TGTGCCAGCAGCTTATACAGCGGGAACTCCTACGAGCAGTACTTC. Protein: CASSLYSGNSYEQYF.

This chain uses TRBV30 with TRBJ1-2; 10 positions match TRBD1. There are 17 residues in the CDR3. The germline V gene has CDR1 GTSNPN and CDR2 SVGIG (reference sequence). V lost 3 bases to trimming and J lost 4 bases; unmatched junction nucleotides: 14. CDR3 in DNA: TGTGCCTGGAGCACTACTCTCCTCCGGGACAGGGGCTATGGCTACACCTTC. Translated: CAWSTTLLRDRGYGYTF. Combining the CDR3 with reference TRBV30 and TRBJ1-2 gives the whole variable domain SQTIHQWPATLVQPVGSPLSLECTVEGTSNPNLYWYRQAAGRGLQLLFYSVGIGQISSEVPQNLSASRPQDRQFILSSKKLLLSDSGFYLCAWSTTLLRDRGYGYTFGSGTRLTVV.

The rearrangement joins TRBV2 to TRBJ2-1, with 9 nucleotides matching TRBD1. Germline V gene data show CDR1 as SNHLY and CDR2 as FYNNEI. J gave up 4 bases and V 5 bases, and 3 bases lay outside the gene matches. The CDR3 runs 14 residues. The CDR3 DNA reads TGTGCCAGCAGTCGACAGGGGGGGTACAATGAGCAGTTCTTC. Its protein product is CASSRQGGYNEQFF.

The V call is TRBV18, the J call TRBJ2-1; no clear D. V was pared by 1 base and J by 2 bases, with 9 bases between. In germline, CDR1 is KGHSH, CDR2 LQKENI. The CDR3 is made up of 15 amino acids. CDR3 in amino acids: CASSPLEAPYNEQFF. Written as DNA, the CDR3 is TGTGCCAGCTCACCACTTGAGGCTCCCTACAATGAGCAGTTCTTC.

J is TRBJ1-4 and V is TRBV9; the D gene is possibly TRBD1 (6 bases). The CDR3 totals 15 residues. Germline V lookup: CDR1 SGDLS, CDR2 YYNGEE. V was shortened by 0 bases and J by 7 bases, with 13 bases between the two germline ends. CDR3 in DNA: TGTGCCAGCAGCGTAGCTGTGGGAGGGGGTGAAAAACTGTTTTTT. It is translated as CASSVAVGGGEKLFF. The full variable domain, with the rest looked up from reference TRBV9 and TRBJ1-4, is DSGVTQTPKHLITATGQRVTLRCSPRSGDLSVYWYQQSLDQGLQFLIQYYNGEERAKGNILERFSAQQFPDLHSELNLSSLELGDSALYFCASSVAVGGGEKLFFGSGTQLSVL.

The genes are TRBV6-6 and TRBJ1-1; no reliable D call. CDR1 is MNHNY and CDR2 is SVGAGI in the germline V gene (reference sequence). Deletions cut 6 bases from V and 0 bases from J, with 17 bases between. The CDR3 totals 16 residues. The CDR3 bases are TGTGCCAGCAGGCGCGATGTCGGGTCAATGAACACTGAAGCTTTCTTT. It codes for CASRRDVGSMNTEAFF.

The gene calls are TRBV27 and TRBJ1-1; D is uncertain. The CDR3 is made up of 15 amino acids. Per the germline V gene, CDR1 is MNHEY and CDR2 is SMNVEV (reference sequence). The V end was cut by 5 bases, the J end by 0 bases, with 13 bases between. The CDR3 DNA is TGTGCCAGCAGTACCGACACCAACGTGAACACTGAAGCTTTCTTT. Translated, it gives CASSTDTNVNTEAFF.

The gene calls are TRBV19 and TRBJ1-5; tentatively, D is TRBD1 (5 bases). Trimming shortened V by 3 bases and J by 6 bases, and 12 bases separated the two germline ends. The CDR3 spans 14 residues. Germline V gene sequence: CDR1 LNHDA, CDR2 SQIVND (reference sequence). Written as DNA, the CDR3 is TGTGCCAGTAGTATCGCAGGGATGGGTCAGCCCCAGCATTTT. Protein: CASSIAGMGQPQHF.

The J gene is TRBJ1-3, the V gene TRBV7-8; D is ambiguous. The V gene's germline CDR1 is SGHVS and CDR2 FQNEAQ. The CDR3 covers 14 residues. Deletions cut 2 bases from V and 0 bases from J, with 5 bases between. CDR3 nucleotides: TGTGCCAGCAGCTTAAGGAGCTCTGGAAACACCATATATTTT. Translation: CASSLRSSGNTIYF.

The rearrangement uses TRBV7-9 and TRBJ2-1, with 13 bases identical to TRBD2. With 2 bases clipped from V and 3 bases from J, the junction kept 10 bases outside the gene matches. Looked up from germline, CDR1 is SEHNR and CDR2 is FQNEAQ (reference sequence). This CDR3 has 19 residues. The CDR3 DNA follows: TGTGCCAGCAGCTTAACGCCGACGACTAGCGGGGGGAACTACAATGAGCAGTTCTTC. Amino acids: CASSLTPTTSGGNYNEQFF.

The sample holds a few counts of this clone. CDR3: CASSREQAGVGNEQFF. CDR3 in DNA: TGCGCCAGCAGCAGGGAACAAGCGGGAGTAGGCAATGAGCAGTTCTTC. This chain connects TRBV5-1 to TRBJ2-1; TRBD2 matches 8 bases. Germline V gene lookup returns CDR1 SGHRS and CDR2 YFSETQ. This CDR3 contains 16 residues. With 4 bases clipped from V and 6 bases from J, the junction kept 12 bases outside the gene matches. Full variable domain (remainder filled in from reference TRBV5-1 and TRBJ2-1): KAGVTQTPRYLIKTRGQQVTLSCSPISGHRSVSWYQQTPGQGLQFLFEYFSETQRNKGNFPGRFSGRQFSNSRSEMNVSTLELGDSALYLCASSREQAGVGNEQFFGPGTRLTVL.

The chain combines TRBV5-1 with TRBJ1-5, with TRBD1 matching 9 bases. The V and J ends lost 6 bases and 4 bases, in that order; junction bases with no gene match: 14. This CDR3 spans 17 amino acids. CDR1 is SGHRS, CDR2 YFSETQ, per germline. CDR3 amino acids: CASTIGTGRVGNQPQHF. CDR3 nucleotides: TGCGCCAGCACAATCGGGACAGGGAGGGTAGGAAATCAGCCCCAGCATTTT.

The rearrangement links TRBV19 to TRBJ2-5; D perhaps matches TRBD1 (6 bases). Trimming left V 5 bases short and J 1 base short, with 11 bases between. Germline V lookup: CDR1 LNHDA, CDR2 SQIVND (reference sequence). CDR3 length equals 14 residues. The CDR3 reads CASSLQGPQETQYF. The DNA for the CDR3 is TGTGCCAGTAGTCTACAGGGCCCCCAAGAGACCCAGTACTTC.

V and J are TRBV7-6 and TRBJ2-2, with a tentative D call TRBD2 (7 bases). The CDR3 has 17 residues. Germline CDR1 and CDR2: SGHVS and FNYEAQ. Trimming cost V 1 base and J 4 bases, with 16 bases left between them. CDR3 in amino acids: CASSLEVGGGLTGELFF. In DNA form, the CDR3 reads TGTGCCAGCAGCTTAGAAGTGGGCGGGGGCCTCACCGGGGAGCTGTTTTTT.

The chain uses TRBV7-8 and TRBJ2-1, with TRBD2 matching 10 bases. The length of the CDR3 is 14 residues. CDR1 and CDR2 (germline): SGHVS, FQNEAQ. V shed 8 bases and J 10 bases; nucleotides not matched to a gene: 11. In DNA, the CDR3 is TGTGCCAGCCAGGCAGCGGGAGGGCCAAAGGAGCAGTTCTTC. It encodes CASQAAGGPKEQFF.

J is TRBJ2-7 and V is TRBV5-1, with 7 nucleotides matching TRBD1. The CDR3 has 13 amino acids. Germline trimming cut 4 bases from V and 2 bases from J; bases unmatched to any gene: 3. Germline assignment: CDR1 SGHRS and CDR2 YFSETQ. The CDR3 loop is CASSETGPYEQYF. The CDR3 nucleotides read TGCGCCAGCAGCGAGACAGGGCCCTACGAGCAGTACTTC.